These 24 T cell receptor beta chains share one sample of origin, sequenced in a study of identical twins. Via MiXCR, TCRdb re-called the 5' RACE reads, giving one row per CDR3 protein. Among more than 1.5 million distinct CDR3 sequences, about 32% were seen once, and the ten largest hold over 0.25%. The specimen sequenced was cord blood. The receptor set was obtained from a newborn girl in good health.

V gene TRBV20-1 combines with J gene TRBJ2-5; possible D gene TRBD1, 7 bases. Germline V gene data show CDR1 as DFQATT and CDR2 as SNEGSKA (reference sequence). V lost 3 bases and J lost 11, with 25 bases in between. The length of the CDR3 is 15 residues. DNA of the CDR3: TGCAGTGCTAGTGCCTACGGACAGGACTACAATGAGCAGTACTTC. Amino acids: CSASAYGQDYNEQYF.

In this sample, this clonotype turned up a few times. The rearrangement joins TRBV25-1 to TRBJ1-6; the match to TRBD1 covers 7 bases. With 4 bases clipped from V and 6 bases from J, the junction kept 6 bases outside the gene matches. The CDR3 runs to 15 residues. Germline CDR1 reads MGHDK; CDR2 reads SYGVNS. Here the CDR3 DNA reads TGTGCCAGCAGTGGGGGAGGGACAGCTAATTCACCCCTCCACTTT. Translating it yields CASSGGGTANSPLHF.

In DNA, the CDR3 is TGTGCCAGCAGTCCACCCGGGGCCTTTACCTTCTATGGCTACACCTTC. Protein product: CASSPPGAFTFYGYTF. The V gene is TRBV12-3 or TRBV12-4, the J gene TRBJ1-2, with D maybe TRBD1 (5 bases). The CDR3 sequence is 16 residues long. Trimming took off 5 bases at V and 4 bases at J, with 20 bases between the two ends.

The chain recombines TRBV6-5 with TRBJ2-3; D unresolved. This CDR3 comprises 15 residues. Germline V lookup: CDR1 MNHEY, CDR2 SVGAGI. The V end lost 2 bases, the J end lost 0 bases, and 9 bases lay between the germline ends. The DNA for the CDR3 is TGTGCCAGCAGTTACCGGCAGCCTAGCACAGATACGCAGTATTTT. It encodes CASSYRQPSTDTQYF.

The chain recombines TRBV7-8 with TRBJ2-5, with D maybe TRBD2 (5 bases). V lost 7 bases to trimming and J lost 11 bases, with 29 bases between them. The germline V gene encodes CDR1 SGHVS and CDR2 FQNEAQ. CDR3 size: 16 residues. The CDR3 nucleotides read TGTGCCAGCACGTCCCTAGGACTCAGCTCCTACAATGAGCAGTACTTC. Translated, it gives CASTSLGLSSYNEQYF. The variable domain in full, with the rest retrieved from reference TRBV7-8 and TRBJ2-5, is GAGVSQSPRYKVAKRGQDVALRCDPISGHVSLFWYQQALGQGPEFLTYFQNEAQLDKSGLPSDRFFAERPEGSVSTLKIQRTQQEDSAVYLCASTSLGLSSYNEQYFGPGTRLLVL.

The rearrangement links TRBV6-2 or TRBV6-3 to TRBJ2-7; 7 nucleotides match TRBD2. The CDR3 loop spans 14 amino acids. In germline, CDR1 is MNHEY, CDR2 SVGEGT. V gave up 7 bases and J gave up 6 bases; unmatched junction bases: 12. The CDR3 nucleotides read TGTGCCAGCACCAAAGCTAGCGGACGCTGCGAGCAGTACTTC. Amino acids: CASTKASGRCEQYF.

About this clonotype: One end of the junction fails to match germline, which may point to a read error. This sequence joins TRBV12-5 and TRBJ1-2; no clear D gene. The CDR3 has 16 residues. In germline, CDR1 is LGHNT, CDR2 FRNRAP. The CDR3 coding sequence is TGTGCTAGTGGTTTGGCCCGGGAACGCATCCACTATGACTACACCTTC. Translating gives CASGLARERIHYDYTF.

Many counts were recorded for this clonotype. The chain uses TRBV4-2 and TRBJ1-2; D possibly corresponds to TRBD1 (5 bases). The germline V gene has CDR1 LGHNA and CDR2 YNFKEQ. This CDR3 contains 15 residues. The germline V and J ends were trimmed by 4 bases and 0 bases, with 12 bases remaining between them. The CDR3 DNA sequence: TGTGCCAGCAGCCCAGGCGGGGGAGCTAACTATGGCTACACCTTC. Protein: CASSPGGGANYGYTF.

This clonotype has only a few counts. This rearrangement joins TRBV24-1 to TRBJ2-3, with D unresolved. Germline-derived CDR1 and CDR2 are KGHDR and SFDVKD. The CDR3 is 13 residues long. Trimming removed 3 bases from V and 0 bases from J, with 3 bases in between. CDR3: CATSDDSTDTQYF. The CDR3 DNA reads TGTGCCACCAGTGATGACAGCACAGATACGCAGTATTTT.

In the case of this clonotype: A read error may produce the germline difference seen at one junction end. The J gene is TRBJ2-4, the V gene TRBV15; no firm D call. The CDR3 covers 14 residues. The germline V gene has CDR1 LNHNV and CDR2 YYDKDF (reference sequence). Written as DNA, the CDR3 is TGTGCCATCAGCAGAGGCCCAGGAAAAAACATTCAGTACTTC. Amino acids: CAISRGPGKNIQYF.

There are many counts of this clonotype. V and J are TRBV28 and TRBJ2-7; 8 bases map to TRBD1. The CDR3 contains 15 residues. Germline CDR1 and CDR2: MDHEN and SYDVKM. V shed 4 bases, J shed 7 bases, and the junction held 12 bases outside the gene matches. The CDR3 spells CASSSSDRGGWEQYF. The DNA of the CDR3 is TGTGCCAGCAGTTCTAGCGACAGGGGAGGCTGGGAGCAGTACTTC. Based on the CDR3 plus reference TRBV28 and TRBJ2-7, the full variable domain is DVKVTQSSRYLVKRTGEKVFLECVQDMDHENMFWYRQDPGLGLRLIYFSYDVKMKEKGDIPEGYSVSREKKERFSLILESASTNQTSMYLCASSSSDRGGWEQYFGPGTRLTVT.

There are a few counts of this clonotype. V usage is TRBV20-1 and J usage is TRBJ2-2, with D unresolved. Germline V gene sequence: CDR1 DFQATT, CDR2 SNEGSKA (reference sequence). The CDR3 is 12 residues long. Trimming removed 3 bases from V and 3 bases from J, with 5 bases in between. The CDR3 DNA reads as TGCAGTGCTAGTCCTTACACCGGGGAGCTGTTTTTT. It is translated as CSASPYTGELFF.

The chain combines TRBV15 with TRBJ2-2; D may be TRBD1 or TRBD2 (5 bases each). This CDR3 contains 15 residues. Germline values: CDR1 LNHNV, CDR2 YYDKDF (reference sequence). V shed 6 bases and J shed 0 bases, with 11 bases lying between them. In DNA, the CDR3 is TGTGCCACCAGTAGGGGAGTCGCGAACACCGGGGAGCTGTTTTTT. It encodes CATSRGVANTGELFF. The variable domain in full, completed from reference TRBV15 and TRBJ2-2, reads DAMVIQNPRYQVTQFGKPVTLSCSQTLNHNVMYWYQQKSSQAPKLLFHYYDKDFNNEADTPDNFQSRRPNTSFCFLDIRSPGLGDTAMYLCATSRGVANTGELFFGEGSRLTVL.

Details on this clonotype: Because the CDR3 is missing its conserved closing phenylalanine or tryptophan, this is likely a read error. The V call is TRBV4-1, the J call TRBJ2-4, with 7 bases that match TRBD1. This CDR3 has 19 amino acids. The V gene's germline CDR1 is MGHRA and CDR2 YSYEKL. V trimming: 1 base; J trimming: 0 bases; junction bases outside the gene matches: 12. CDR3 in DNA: TGCGCCAGCAGCCAAGTTGCATGGACAGGTTTCCTAGCCAAAAACATTCAGTACTTA. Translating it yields CASSQVAWTGFLAKNIQYL.

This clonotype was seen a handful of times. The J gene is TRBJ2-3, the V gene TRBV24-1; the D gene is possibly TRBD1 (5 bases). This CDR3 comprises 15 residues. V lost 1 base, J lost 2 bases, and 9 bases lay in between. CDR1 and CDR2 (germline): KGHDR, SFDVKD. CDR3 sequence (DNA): TGTGCCACCAGTGATTTTAACAGGCTCACAGATACGCAGTATTTT. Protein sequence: CATSDFNRLTDTQYF.

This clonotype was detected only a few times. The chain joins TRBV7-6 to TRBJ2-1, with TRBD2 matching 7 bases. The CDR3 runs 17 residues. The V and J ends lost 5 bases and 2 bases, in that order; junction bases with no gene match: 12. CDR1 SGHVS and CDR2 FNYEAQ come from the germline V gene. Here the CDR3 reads CASSNPFRLAPYNEQFF. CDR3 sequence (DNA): TGTGCCAGCAGCAACCCCTTTCGACTAGCTCCCTACAATGAGCAGTTCTTC.

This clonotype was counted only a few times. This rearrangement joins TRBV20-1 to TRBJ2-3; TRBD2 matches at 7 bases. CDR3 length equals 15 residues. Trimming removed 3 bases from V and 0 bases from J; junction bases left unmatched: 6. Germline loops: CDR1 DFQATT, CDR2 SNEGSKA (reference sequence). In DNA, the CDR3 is TGCAGTGCTAGGGTAGCTAGCGGAAGCACAGATACGCAGTATTTT. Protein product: CSARVASGSTDTQYF.

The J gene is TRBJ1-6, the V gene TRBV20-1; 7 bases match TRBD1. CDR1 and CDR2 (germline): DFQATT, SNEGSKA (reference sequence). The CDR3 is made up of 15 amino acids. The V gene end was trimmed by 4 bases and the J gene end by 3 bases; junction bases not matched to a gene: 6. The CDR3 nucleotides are TGCAGTGCTACACCGGGACAGAGCTATAATTCACCCCTCCACTTT. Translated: CSATPGQSYNSPLHF.

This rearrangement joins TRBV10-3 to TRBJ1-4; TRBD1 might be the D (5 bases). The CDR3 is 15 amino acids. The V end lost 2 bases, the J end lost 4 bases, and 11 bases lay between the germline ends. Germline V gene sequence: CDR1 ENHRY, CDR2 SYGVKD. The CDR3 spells CAISEGGDYNEKLFF. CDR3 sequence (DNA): TGTGCCATCAGTGAGGGAGGGGACTATAATGAAAAACTGTTTTTT.

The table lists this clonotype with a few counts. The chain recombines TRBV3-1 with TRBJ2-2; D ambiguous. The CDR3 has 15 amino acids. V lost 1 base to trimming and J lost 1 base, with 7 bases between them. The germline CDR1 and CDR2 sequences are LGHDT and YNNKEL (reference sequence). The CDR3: CASSQVVGNTGELFF. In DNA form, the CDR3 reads TGTGCCAGCAGCCAAGTGGTAGGGAACACCGGGGAGCTGTTTTTT. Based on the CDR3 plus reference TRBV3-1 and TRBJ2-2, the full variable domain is DTAVSQTPKYLVTQMGNDKSIKCEQNLGHDTMYWYKQDSKKFLKIMFSYNNKELIINETVPNRFSPKSPDKAHLNLHINSLELGDSAVYFCASSQVVGNTGELFFGEGSRLTVL.

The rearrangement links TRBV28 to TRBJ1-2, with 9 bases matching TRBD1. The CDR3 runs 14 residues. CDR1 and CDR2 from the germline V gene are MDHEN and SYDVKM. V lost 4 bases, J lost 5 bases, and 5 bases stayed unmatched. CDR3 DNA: TGTGCCAGCAGTTCGATACAGGGGGCGTATGGCTACACCTTC. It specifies CASSSIQGAYGYTF.

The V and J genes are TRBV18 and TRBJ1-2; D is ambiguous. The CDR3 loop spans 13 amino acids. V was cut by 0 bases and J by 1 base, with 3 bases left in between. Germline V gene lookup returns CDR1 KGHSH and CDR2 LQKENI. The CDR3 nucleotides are TGTGCCAGCTCACCACCTATTAACTATGGCTACACCTTC. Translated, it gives CASSPPINYGYTF.

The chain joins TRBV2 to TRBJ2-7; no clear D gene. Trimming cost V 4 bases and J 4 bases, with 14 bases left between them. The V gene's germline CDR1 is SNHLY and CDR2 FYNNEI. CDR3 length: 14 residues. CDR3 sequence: CASSAGNSRYEQYF. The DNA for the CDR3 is TGTGCCAGCAGTGCGGGTAATAGTCGTTACGAGCAGTACTTC.

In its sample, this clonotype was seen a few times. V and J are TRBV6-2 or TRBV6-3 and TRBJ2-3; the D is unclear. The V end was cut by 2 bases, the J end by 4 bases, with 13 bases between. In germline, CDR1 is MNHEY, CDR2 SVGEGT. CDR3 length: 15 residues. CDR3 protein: CASSYPDGSSDTQYF. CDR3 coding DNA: TGTGCCAGCAGTTACCCCGACGGCTCATCAGATACGCAGTATTTT.